The rows below give T cell receptor beta chains drawn from one sample of a study of shared clonotypes between healthy human individuals. Assay used: immunoSEQ multiplex PCR; TCRdb lists only in-frame clones, some missing. The table shows around 2.5 million clones, with 90% to 95% occurring only once. Sequences were obtained from naive CD4+ T cells from PBMCs. These receptors were taken from a man younger than 30 in good health. Some clones in this sample may be carry-over from other donors' samples. The CDR3 runs from the conserved cysteine through the conserved F or W. The D gene is left open where the match is weak. Size values are once, few and many counts, or a class for expanded clones, and some rows have none.

>TRBJ2-1|NA|TRBV11-3|NA|16
CASSLGPDISYNEQFF
TGTGCCAGCAGCTTAGGGCCTGACATCTCCTACAATGAGCAGTTCTTC
>TRBJ2-7|NA|TRBV28|NA|14
CASSLGPGTYEQYF
TGTGCCAGCAGTTTAGGTCCAGGGACCTACGAGCAGTACTTC
>TRBJ2-7|TRBD2|TRBV28|NA|15
CASSLALAGPYEQYF
TGTGCCAGCAGTTTAGCTTTAGCGGGCCCCTACGAGCAGTACTTC
>TRBJ1-1|NA|TRBV28|NA|13
CASSLSLNTEAFF
TGTGCCAGCAGTTTGAGTCTGAACACTGAAGCTTTCTTT
>TRBJ1-2|NA|TRBV29-1|NA|15
CSVVPKQPINYGYTF
TGCAGCGTTGTCCCAAAGCAGCCCATCAACTATGGCTACACCTTC
>TRBJ1-2|NA|TRBV6-5|NA|11
CASSYGGSYTF
TGTGCCAGCAGTTACGGTGGGAGCTACACCTTC
>TRBJ1-6|NA|TRBV27|NA|17
CASSSPTGGPGNSPLHF
TGTGCCAGCAGTTCCCCGACCGGGGGGCCGGGGAATTCACCCCTCCACTTT
>TRBJ2-7|NA|TRBV5-1|NA|14
CASSLDGSSGEQYF
TGCGCCAGCAGCCTGGACGGCAGCTCGGGCGAGCAGTACTTC
>TRBJ1-1|NA|TRBV5-1|NA|14
CASRIFQGTAEAFF
TGCGCCAGCAGAATATTCCAGGGGACGGCTGAAGCTTTCTTT
>TRBJ2-7|NA|TRBV4-3|NA|15
CASSQVRGIVYEQYF
TGCGCCAGCAGCCAAGTCAGGGGAATCGTTTACGAGCAGTACTTC
>TRBJ2-7|NA|TRBV10-3|NA|13
CAIRPGGGYEQYF
TGTGCCATCAGACCCGGTGGAGGCTACGAGCAGTACTTC
>TRBJ2-7|TRBD1|TRBV9|NA|18
CASSASRSPGQGLYEQYF
TGTGCCAGCAGCGCGTCAAGGTCTCCGGGACAGGGCCTCTACGAGCAGTACTTC
>TRBJ1-2|TRBD1|TRBV2|NA|12
CASSETGSGYTF
TGTGCCAGCAGTGAGACAGGGAGCGGCTACACCTTC
>TRBJ2-3|NA|TRBV27|once|13
CASSLIDLDTQYF
TGTGCCAGCAGTTTGATAGATCTGGATACGCAGTATTTT
>TRBJ2-7|NA|TRBV27|NA|14
CASSLWGETYEQYF
TGTGCCAGCAGTTTATGGGGGGAAACCTACGAGCAGTACTTC
>TRBJ2-2|TRBD1|TRBV9|NA|15
CASSVATGGTGELFF
TGTGCCAGCAGCGTAGCTACAGGGGGTACCGGGGAGCTGTTTTTT
>TRBJ1-4|TRBD1|TRBV7-8|NA|16
CASSPLNRGRNEKLFF
TGTGCCAGCAGCCCCCTCAACAGGGGGCGGAATGAAAAACTGTTTTTT
>TRBJ2-6|NA|TRBV7-8|NA|17
CASSPTHRTSGANVLTF
TGTGCCAGCAGCCCCACACACAGAACCTCTGGGGCCAACGTCCTGACTTTC
>TRBJ2-5|NA|TRBV5-1|once|14
CASSFGQIQETQYF
TGCGCCAGCAGCTTCGGACAGATCCAAGAGACCCAGTACTTC
>TRBJ1-1|NA|TRBV7-9|NA|14
CASSLGEGNTEAFF
TGTGCCAGCAGCTTAGGGGAGGGGAACACTGAAGCTTTCTTT
>TRBJ2-1|NA|TRBV4-3|NA|15
CASSQDTHNYNEQFF
TGCGCCAGCAGCCAAGATACACATAATTACAATGAGCAGTTCTTC
>TRBJ1-2|NA|TRBV28|NA|14
CASSQWVLNYGYTF
TGTGCCAGCAGTCAGTGGGTCCTTAACTATGGCTACACCTTC
>TRBJ1-5|NA|TRBV4-1|NA|17
CASSQDWRTVSYQPQHF
TGCGCCAGCAGCCAAGATTGGAGGACCGTATCATATCAGCCCCAGCATTTT
>TRBJ2-2|TRBD2|TRBV2|NA|17
CASSDPLTSGKTGELFF
TGTGCCAGCAGTGATCCCCTCACTAGCGGGAAAACCGGGGAGCTGTTTTTT
>TRBJ2-1|TRBD2|TRBV5-1|NA|15
CASSAQGLAGNEQFF
TGCGCCAGCAGCGCCCAGGGACTAGCAGGCAATGAGCAGTTCTTC
>TRBJ1-1|NA|TRBV18|NA|16
CASSPPGAGAWTEAFF
TGTGCCAGCTCACCACCCGGGGCCGGGGCGTGGACTGAAGCTTTCTTT
>TRBJ1-1|TRBD1|TRBV6-5|NA|15
CASSPTRDRRTEAFF
TGTGCCAGCAGCCCTACCCGGGACAGGCGAACTGAAGCTTTCTTT
>TRBJ2-1|TRBD1|TRBV11-2|NA|12
CASSRQGENAFF
TGTGCCAGCAGTCGACAGGGGGAGAATGCGTTCTTC
>TRBJ1-2|TRBD1|TRBV30|NA|13
CAWSWTGGYGYTF
TGTGCCTGGAGCTGGACAGGGGGCTATGGCTACACCTTC
>TRBJ2-3|NA|TRBV9|NA|14
CASSVGGLGDTQYF
TGTGCCAGCAGCGTAGGGGGTCTGGGAGATACGCAGTATTTT
>TRBJ2-7|NA|TRBV27|NA|15
CASSLYRGANYEQYF
TGTGCCAGCAGTTTGTATAGGGGGGCTAACTACGAGCAGTACTTC
>TRBJ2-1|TRBD1|TRBV4-2|NA|17
CASSLAPGQGGNDEQFF
TGTGCCAGCAGCCTCGCCCCGGGACAGGGTGGTAACGATGAGCAGTTCTTC
>TRBJ1-2|NA|TRBV5-8|NA|16
CASSPRAANIFYGYTF
TGTGCCAGCAGCCCAAGGGCAGCAAACATTTTCTATGGCTACACCTTC
>TRBJ1-1|NA|TRBV9|few|12
CASSLMSGEAFF
TGTGCCAGCAGCCTTATGAGTGGTGAAGCTTTCTTT
>TRBJ2-3|TRBD2|TRBV9|NA|15
CASSVVGLGADTQYF
TGTGCCAGCAGCGTAGTGGGACTAGGAGCAGATACGCAGTATTTT
>TRBJ2-5|NA|TRBV6-1|NA|13
CASSGPLRETQYF
TGTGCCAGCAGTGGACCCTTGAGGGAGACCCAGTACTTC
>TRBJ1-3|TRBD1|TRBV2|NA|16
CASTPGQGAGGNTIYF
TGTGCCAGCACTCCGGGACAGGGGGCAGGAGGAAACACCATATATTTT